This T cell receptor beta chain is from a study of patients and donors after allogeneic stem cell transplantation. One entry per CDR3 protein, called by TCRdb with MiXCR from the RT-PCR reads. The sample holds over 65,000 distinct CDR3 sequences, around a quarter seen once. Germline CDR1 and CDR2: SGHRS and YFSETQ. V was pared by 0 bases and J by 0 bases, with 7 bases between. This CDR3 region has 15 residues. This clonotype was seen more than once but under ten times. The source of this sequence is a human donor who was either an allogeneic HSCT recipient or a stem cell or donor lymphocyte infusion donor (not recorded which). It is not recorded whose cells these are; they may come from a transplant donor. Sequenced: blood, either unsorted or a sorted T cell fraction (not recorded which). The chain carries TRBV5-1 and TRBJ2-4; D is uncertain. CDR3 loop: CASSLGELAKNIQYF. Written as DNA, the CDR3 is TGCGCCAGCAGCTTGGGAGAACTAGCCAAAAACATTCAGTACTTC.